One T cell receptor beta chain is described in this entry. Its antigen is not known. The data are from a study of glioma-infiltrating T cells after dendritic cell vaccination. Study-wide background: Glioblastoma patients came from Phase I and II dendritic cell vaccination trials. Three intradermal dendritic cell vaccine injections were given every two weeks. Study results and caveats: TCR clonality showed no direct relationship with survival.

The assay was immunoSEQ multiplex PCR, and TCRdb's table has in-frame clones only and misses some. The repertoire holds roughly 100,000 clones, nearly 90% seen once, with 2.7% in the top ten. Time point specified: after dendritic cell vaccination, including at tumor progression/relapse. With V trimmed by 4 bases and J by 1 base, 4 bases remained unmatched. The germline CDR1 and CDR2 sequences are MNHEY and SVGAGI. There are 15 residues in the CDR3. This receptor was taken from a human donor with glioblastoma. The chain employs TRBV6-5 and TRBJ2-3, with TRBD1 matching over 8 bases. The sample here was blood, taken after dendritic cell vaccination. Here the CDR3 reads CASSSPGQGTDTQYF. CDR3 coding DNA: TGTGCCAGCAGTTCTCCGGGACAGGGCACAGATACGCAGTATTTT.